The sequence of this T cell receptor (beta chain) was determined in a study of identical twins. On this clonotype: Its antigen is currently unknown.

Whole-study results and caveats: Those out-of-frame alpha sequences shared by twins showed an excess of low generation probability.

Germline CDR1 reads SGHVS; CDR2 reads FQNEAQ. The CDR3 extends over 17 amino acids. V trimming: 1 base; J trimming: 2 bases; junction bases outside the gene matches: 8. Each CDR3 protein is one row after TCRdb ran MiXCR on the 5' RACE reads. The sample carries approximately 220,000 distinct CDR3 sequences, approximately 6.8% recorded once. Donors were all healthy Caucasians. The data also belong to a second study, concerning yellow fever vaccine responses in identical twins.

The chain recombines TRBV7-8 with TRBJ2-7; TRBD2 matches at 10 bases. This sequence originates from a woman between 18 and 30 years old in good health. Sequencing input: CD8+ T cells sorted from blood. CDR3 region: CASSLVGSGRDTYEQYF. CDR3 nucleotide sequence: TGTGCCAGCAGCTTAGTGGGGAGCGGGAGGGACACCTACGAGCAGTACTTC. The complete variable domain, with remaining parts taken from reference TRBV7-8 and TRBJ2-7, reads GAGVSQSPRYKVAKRGQDVALRCDPISGHVSLFWYQQALGQGPEFLTYFQNEAQLDKSGLPSDRFFAERPEGSVSTLKIQRTQQEDSAVYLCASSLVGSGRDTYEQYFGPGTRLTVT.